The 6 T cell receptor beta chains in this list originate from one sample, sequenced in a study of read filtering for tumor transcriptome and immune sequencing. This library used roughly 400 ng RNA and molecular barcoded adaptors spanning alpha/delta and beta/gamma chains. Using its own MiXCR run on the reads, TCRdb lists one record per CDR3 protein. The profile shows tens of thousands of distinct CDR3 sequences, roughly 14% of them singletons. Sequencing was performed on a population of CD138-negative cells sorted from bone marrow. These receptors were obtained from a donor aged 40 or over with multiple myeloma.

In its sample, this clonotype was seen many times. This chain joins TRBV7-9 and TRBJ1-6; 10 bases map to TRBD1. The CDR3 covers 15 residues. Germline V CDR1 and CDR2: SEHNR, FQNEAQ (reference sequence). With V trimmed by 7 bases and J by 5 bases, 5 bases remained unmatched. The CDR3 DNA sequence: TGTGCCAGCACGGGGGACAGGGGCAATAATTCACCCCTCCACTTT. Translated, it gives CASTGDRGNNSPLHF.

This clonotype was observed a few times. The V gene is TRBV5-1, the J gene TRBJ2-7, with 8 bases that match TRBD2. The CDR3 runs 11 residues. Germline V CDR1 and CDR2: SGHRS, YFSETQ. V gave up 7 bases and J gave up 6 bases; unmatched junction bases: 3. The CDR3 spells CASGLAGEQYF. The CDR3 region has the DNA TGCGCCAGCGGGCTAGCGGGCGAGCAGTACTTC. The entire variable domain, with the rest obtained from reference TRBV5-1 and TRBJ2-7, is as follows: KAGVTQTPRYLIKTRGQQVTLSCSPISGHRSVSWYQQTPGQGLQFLFEYFSETQRNKGNFPGRFSGRQFSNSRSEMNVSTLELGDSALYLCASGLAGEQYFGPGTRLTVT.

The chain uses TRBV9 and TRBJ2-2; a possible D gene is TRBD1 (6 bases). CDR1 SGDLS and CDR2 YYNGEE come from the germline V gene. The CDR3 contains 16 residues. V was pared by 4 bases and J by 2 bases, with 15 bases between. The CDR3 protein is CASSPFARGNTGELFF. The CDR3 nucleotides read TGTGCCAGCAGCCCCTTCGCCAGGGGAAACACCGGGGAGCTGTTTTTT.

The chain uses TRBV19 and TRBJ2-3; no definite D call. CDR1 is LNHDA and CDR2 is SQIVND in the germline V gene (reference sequence). The V and J ends lost 5 bases and 2 bases respectively, with 14 bases between them. The length of the CDR3 is 15 residues. This CDR3 is CASSEPPQLTDTQYF. DNA for the CDR3: TGTGCCAGTAGTGAGCCCCCCCAACTCACAGATACGCAGTATTTT.

This clonotype came up many times. The chain links TRBV4-3 to TRBJ2-1; the match to TRBD2 covers 11 bases. The V and J ends lost 1 base and 12 bases, in that order; junction bases with no gene match: 11. CDR1 and CDR2 (germline): LGHNA, YSLEER. The CDR3 sequence is 16 residues long. Written as DNA, the CDR3 is TGCGCCAGCAGCCAAGTGCAACTAGCGGGGGCGAGGTGGCAGTTCTTC. This sequence encodes CASSQVQLAGARWQFF.

The gene calls are TRBV12-3 or TRBV12-4 and TRBJ2-2, with D perhaps matching TRBD2 (7 bases). The CDR3 contains 15 residues. The germline V and J ends were trimmed by 7 bases and 3 bases, with 15 bases remaining between them. For the CDR3, the DNA is TGTGCCAGCACAAGGGGGGGGCTTTACACCGGGGAGCTGTTTTTT. Amino acid sequence: CASTRGGLYTGELFF.